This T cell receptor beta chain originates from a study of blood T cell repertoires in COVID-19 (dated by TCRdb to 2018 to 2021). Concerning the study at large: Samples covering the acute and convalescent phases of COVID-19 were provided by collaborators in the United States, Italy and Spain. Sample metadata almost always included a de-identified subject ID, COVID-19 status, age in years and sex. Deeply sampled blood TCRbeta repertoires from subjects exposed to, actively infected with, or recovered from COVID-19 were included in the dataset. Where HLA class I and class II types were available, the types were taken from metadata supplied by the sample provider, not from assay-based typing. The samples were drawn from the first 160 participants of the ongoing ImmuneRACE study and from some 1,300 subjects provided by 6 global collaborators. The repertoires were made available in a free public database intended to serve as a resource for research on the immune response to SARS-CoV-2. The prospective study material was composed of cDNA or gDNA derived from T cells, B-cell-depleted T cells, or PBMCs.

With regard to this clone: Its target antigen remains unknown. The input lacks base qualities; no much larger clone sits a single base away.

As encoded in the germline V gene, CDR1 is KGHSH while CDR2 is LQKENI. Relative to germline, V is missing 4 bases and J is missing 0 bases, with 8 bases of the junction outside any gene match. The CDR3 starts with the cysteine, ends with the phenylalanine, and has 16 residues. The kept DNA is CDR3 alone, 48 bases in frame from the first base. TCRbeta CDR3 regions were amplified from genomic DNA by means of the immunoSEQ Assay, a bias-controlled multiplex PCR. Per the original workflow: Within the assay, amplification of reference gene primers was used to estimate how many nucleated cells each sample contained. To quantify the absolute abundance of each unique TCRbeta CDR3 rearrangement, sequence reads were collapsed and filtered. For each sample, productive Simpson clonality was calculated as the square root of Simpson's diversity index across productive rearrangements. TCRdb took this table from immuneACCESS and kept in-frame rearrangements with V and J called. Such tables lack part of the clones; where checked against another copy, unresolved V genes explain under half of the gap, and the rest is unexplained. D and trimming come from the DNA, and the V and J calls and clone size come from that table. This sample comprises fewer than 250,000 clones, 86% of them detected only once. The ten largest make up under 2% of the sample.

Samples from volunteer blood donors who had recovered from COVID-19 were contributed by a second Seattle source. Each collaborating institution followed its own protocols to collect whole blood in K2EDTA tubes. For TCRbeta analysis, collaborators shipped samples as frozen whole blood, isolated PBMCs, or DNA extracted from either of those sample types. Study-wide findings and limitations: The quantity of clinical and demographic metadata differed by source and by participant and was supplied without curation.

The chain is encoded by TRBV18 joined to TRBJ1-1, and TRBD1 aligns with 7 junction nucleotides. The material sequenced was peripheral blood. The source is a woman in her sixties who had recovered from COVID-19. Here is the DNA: TGTGCCAGCTCACGCTTGACAGGGACTTTGAACACTGAAGCTTTCTTT. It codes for CASSRLTGTLNTEAFF.